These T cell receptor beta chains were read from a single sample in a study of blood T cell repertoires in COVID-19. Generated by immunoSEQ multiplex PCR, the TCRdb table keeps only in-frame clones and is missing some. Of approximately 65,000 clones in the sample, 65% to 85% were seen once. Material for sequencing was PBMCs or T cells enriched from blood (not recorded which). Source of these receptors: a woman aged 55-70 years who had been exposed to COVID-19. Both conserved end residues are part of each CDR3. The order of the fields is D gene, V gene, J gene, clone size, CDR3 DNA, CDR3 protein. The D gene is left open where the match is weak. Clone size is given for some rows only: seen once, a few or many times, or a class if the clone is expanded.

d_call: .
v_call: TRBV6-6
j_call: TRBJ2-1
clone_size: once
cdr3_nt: TGTGCCAGCAGTTTACGGTTCGAGGATGAGCAGTTCTTC
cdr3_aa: CASSLRFEDEQFF

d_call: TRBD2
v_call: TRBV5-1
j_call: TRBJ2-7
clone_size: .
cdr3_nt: TGCGCCAGCAGCCCCGGACTAGCGGCCCGTATCTACGAGCAGTACTTC
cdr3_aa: CASSPGLAARIYEQYF

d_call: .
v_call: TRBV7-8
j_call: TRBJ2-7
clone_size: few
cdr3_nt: TGTGCCAGCAGCTTAAAAGGGGGTACCTACGAGCAGTACTTC
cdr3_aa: CASSLKGGTYEQYF

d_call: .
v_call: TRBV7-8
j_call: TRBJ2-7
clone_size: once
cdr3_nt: TGTGCCAGCAGCTTAATCGCAGGGGCCGACGAGCAGTACTTC
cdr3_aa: CASSLIAGADEQYF

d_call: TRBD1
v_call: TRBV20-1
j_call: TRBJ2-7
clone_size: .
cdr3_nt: TGCAGTGCTAGTGACAGGGTTTCCTACGAGCAGTACTTC
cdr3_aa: CSASDRVSYEQYF

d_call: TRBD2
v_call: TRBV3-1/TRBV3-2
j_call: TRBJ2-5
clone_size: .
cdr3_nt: TGTGCCAGCAGCCAAATAGCGGGAGCGAGAGAGACCCAGTACTTC
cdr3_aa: CASSQIAGARETQYF

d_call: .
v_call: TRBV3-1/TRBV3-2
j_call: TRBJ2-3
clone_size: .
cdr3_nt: TGTGCCAGCAGCCGTTTCCACACAGATACGCAGTATTTT
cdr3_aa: CASSRFHTDTQYF

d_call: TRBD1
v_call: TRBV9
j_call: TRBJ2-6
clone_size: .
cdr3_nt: TGTGCCAGCAGCACAACGGACAGGGCCCCCTCTGGGGCCAACGTCCTGACTTTC
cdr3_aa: CASSTTDRAPSGANVLTF

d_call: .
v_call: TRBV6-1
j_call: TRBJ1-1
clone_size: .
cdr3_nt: TGTGCCAGCAGTGATCTCTATGGGGACATCAGCCTGGAAGCTTTCTTT
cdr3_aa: CASSDLYGDISLEAFF

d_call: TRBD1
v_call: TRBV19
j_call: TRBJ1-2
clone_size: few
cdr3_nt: TGTGCCAGTTCTGGGACAGGAGCCTATGGCTACACCTTC
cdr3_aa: CASSGTGAYGYTF

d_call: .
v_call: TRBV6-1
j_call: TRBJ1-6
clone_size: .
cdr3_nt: TGTGCCAGCAGTGAAATGGAGCATAATTCACCCCTCCACTTT
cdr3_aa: CASSEMEHNSPLHF

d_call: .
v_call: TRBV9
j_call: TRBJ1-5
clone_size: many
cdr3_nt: TGTGCCAGCAGCGTAGAACTAAATCAGCCCCAGCATTTT
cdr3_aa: CASSVELNQPQHF

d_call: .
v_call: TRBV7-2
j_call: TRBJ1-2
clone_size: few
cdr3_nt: TGTGCCAGCAGCTTATATCAGGACTATGGCTACACCTTC
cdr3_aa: CASSLYQDYGYTF

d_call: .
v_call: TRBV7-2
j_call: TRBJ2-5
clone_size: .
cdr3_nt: TGTGCCAGCAGCTTAAGTATCGGTAGCGAGACCCAGTACTTC
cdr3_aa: CASSLSIGSETQYF

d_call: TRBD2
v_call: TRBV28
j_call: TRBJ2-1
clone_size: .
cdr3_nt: TGTGCCAGCAGTTTTAGGACTAGCGGATACAATGAGCAGTTCTTC
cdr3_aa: CASSFRTSGYNEQFF

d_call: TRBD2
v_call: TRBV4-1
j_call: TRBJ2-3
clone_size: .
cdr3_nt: TGCGCCAGCAGCCAGGCGGTGCTAGCGGGGGCAGATACGCAGTATTTT
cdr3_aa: CASSQAVLAGADTQYF

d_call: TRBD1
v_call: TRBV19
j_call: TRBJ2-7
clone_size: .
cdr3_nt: TGTGCCAGTAGCCCCACAGGGGGCACTTCCTACGAGCAGTACTTC
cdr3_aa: CASSPTGGTSYEQYF

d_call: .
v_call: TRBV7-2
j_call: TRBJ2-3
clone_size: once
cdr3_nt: TGTGCCAGCAGTTTACCGACAGGTAGCACAGATACGCAGTATTTT
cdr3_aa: CASSLPTGSTDTQYF

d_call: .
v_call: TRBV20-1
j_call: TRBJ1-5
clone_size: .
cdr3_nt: TGCAGTGCTAGTGGGGCCGGCAATCAGCCCCAGCATTTT
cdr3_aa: CSASGAGNQPQHF

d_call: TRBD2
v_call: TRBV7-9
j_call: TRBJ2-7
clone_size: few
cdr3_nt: TGTGCCAGCAGCTTAGTTGACGCGGGGGACCGCCGGGAGCAGTACTTC
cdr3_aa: CASSLVDAGDRREQYF

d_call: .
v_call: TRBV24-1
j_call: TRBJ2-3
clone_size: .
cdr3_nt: TGTGCCACCAGTGGGGCAGCACCTTCTCAAAAACGAAGCACAGATACGCAGTATTTT
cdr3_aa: CATSGAAPSQKRSTDTQYF

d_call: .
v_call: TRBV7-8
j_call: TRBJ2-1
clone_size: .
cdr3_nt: TGTGCCAGCAGCTTAGCGCGTGCCACGGGTCACAATGAGCAGTTCTTC
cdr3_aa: CASSLARATGHNEQFF

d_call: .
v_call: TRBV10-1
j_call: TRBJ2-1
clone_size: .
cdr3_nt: TGCGCCAGCAGTGCGGACTGGGTGAGCAATGAGCAGTTCTTC
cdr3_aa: CASSADWVSNEQFF

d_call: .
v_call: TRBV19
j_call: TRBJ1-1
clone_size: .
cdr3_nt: TGTGCCAGTAGTATCTCGGGAGGGGCTGGGGTGACTGAAGCTTTCTTT
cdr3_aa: CASSISGGAGVTEAFF